The present TCR beta chain was sequenced within a study of human T cells and chemical hapten exposure. Study details: Mainly, slight library volume differences in the pool made TCR yields vary.

This clonotype has a count of ten or more. The antigen is unknown. V was pared by 6 bases and J by 0 bases, with 9 bases between. The CDR3 has 14 amino acids. Germline CDR1 and CDR2: SNHLY and FYNNEI. Study-level findings and limits: The donors suffered from alopecia, so their immune response may not match that of healthy people. Patch test score rose with PT1 expanded TCRs, significant at 8, 16, 32, not 4. No shift was seen in TCRs above 1 in 1000 frequency with DPC sensitization.

Sample time point: pre-sensitization, week 0. As for treatment: therapeutic diphenylcyclopropenone sensitization with weekly scalp DPC. TCRdb reprocessed the RACE reads via MiXCR and lists one record per CDR3 protein. The table has 87,000 or so distinct CDR3 sequences, about 8.9% seen once. V usage is TRBV2 and J usage is TRBJ2-4, with a possible D match to TRBD1 (6 bases). Sequenced here: whole blood, sampled in connection with sensitization to the hapten diphenylcyclopropenone (DPC). This sequence originates from a woman between 40 and 55 years old with alopecia areata. Some clones in this sample may be carry-over from other donors' samples. The CDR3 sequence is CASSQGGAKNIQYF. The CDR3 nucleotides are TGTGCCAGCAGCCAAGGGGGAGCCAAAAACATTCAGTACTTC.